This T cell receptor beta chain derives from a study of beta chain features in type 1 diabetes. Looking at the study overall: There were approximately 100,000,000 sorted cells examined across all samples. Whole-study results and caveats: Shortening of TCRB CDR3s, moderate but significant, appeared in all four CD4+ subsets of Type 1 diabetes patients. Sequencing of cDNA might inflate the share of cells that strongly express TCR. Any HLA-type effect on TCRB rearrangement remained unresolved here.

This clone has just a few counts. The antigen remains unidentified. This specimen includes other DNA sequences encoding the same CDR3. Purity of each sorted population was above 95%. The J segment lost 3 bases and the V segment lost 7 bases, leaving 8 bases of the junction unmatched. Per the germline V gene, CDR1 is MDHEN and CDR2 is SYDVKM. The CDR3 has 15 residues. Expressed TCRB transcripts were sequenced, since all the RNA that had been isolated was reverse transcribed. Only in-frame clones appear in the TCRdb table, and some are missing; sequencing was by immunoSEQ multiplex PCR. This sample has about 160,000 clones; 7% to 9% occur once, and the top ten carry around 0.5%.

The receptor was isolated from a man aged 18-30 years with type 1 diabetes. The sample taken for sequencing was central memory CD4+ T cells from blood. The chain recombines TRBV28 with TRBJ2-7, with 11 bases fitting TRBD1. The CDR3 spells CASNAPGTGGYEQYF. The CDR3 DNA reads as TGTGCCAGCAATGCCCCCGGGACAGGGGGCTACGAGCAGTACTTC. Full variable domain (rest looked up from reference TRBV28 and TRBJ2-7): DVKVTQSSRYLVKRTGEKVFLECVQDMDHENMFWYRQDPGLGLRLIYFSYDVKMKEKGDIPEGYSVSREKKERFSLILESASTNQTSMYLCASNAPGTGGYEQYFGPGTRLTVT.